This T cell receptor beta chain derives from a study of vaccination effects on CD4 cells after COVID-19. About the study: Samples collected post-vaccine were obtained a median of 72 days after the second dose. Study findings and constraints: Marked clonal contraction of both clone types appeared late after vaccination.

On this clone: Its specificity is unknown.

The protocol was immunoSEQ multiplex PCR, while the TCRdb copy is restricted to in-frame clones and leaves out a portion. The repertoire includes 27,000 or so clones, about 83% of them detected once, and over 1.3% sits in the top ten. V was clipped by 4 bases and J by 4 bases; unmatched bases: 6. CDR3 size: 15 residues. Germline CDR1 and CDR2: SNHLY and FYNNEI. Viral peptide pools were used in the ViraFEST assay to expand antigen-specific CD4+ T cells, and sequencing came afterward. Following 10 days of culture, CD4+ T cells were isolated. All study participants received two doses of BNT162b2 or mRNA-1273 vaccine. Nucleocapsid antibodies stayed negative before and after vaccination, showing no earlier SARS-CoV-2 infection. Cultures of about 2 million PBMC per well contained 9 to 10 IU/ml IL-2 plus 10 ug/ml peptides.

This sequence joins TRBV2 and TRBJ2-1, with 8 positions matching TRBD2. The clonotype originates from a human donor who received a COVID-19 vaccine. Some clones in this sample may be carry-over from other donors' samples. This sample comprised CD4+ T cells from PBMCs cultured with HCoV-NL63 spike peptides, obtained after COVID-19 vaccination. This CDR3 is CASSGSRGEYNEQFF. CDR3 DNA: TGTGCCAGCAGTGGTTCGCGGGGGGAGTACAATGAGCAGTTCTTC. The full variable domain, with the rest looked up from reference TRBV2 and TRBJ2-1, is EPEVTQTPSHQVTQMGQEVILRCVPISNHLYFYWYRQILGQKVEFLVSFYNNEISEKSEIFDDQFSVERPDGSNFTLKIRSTKLEDSAMYFCASSGSRGEYNEQFFGPGTRLTVL.